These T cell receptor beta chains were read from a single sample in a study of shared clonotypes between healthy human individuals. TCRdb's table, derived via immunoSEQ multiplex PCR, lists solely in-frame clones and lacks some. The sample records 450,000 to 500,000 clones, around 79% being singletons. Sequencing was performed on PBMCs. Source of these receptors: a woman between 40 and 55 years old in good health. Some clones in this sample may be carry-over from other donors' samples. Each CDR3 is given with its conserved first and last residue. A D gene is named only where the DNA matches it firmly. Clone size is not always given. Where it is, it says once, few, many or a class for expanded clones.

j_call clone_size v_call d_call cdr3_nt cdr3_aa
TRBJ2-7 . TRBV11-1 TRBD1 TGTGCCAGCAGCTTAGGCGGACAGGCGGACGAGCAGTACTTC CASSLGGQADEQYF
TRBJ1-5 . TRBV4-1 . TGCGCCAGCAGCCGCCGACCCCCAGGGGTAGCGTGGGATCAGCCCCAGCATTTT CASSRRPPGVAWDQPQHF
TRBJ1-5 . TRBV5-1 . TGCGCCAGCAGCATCGGCGGGGTGCGGGATCAGCCCCAGCATTTT CASSIGGVRDQPQHF
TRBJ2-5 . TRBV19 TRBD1 TGTGCCAGTAGTATTAGTTGGACAGGGGTTACGGAGACCCAGTACTTC CASSISWTGVTETQYF
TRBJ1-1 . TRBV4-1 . TGCGCCAGCAGCCCGCGGACGGGGACTGAAGCTTTCTTT CASSPRTGTEAFF
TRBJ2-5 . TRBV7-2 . TGTGCCAGCAGCTTAAGCAGGGGCAGGGAGACCCAGTACTTC CASSLSRGRETQYF
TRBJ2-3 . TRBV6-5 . TGTGCCAGCAGGTCGTGGGGTACGCAGTATTTT CASRSWGTQYF
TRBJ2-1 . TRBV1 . TGCACCAGCAGCCCAGTGCGGGAGGGCCTAGGGAATGAGCAGTTCTTC CTSSPVREGLGNEQFF
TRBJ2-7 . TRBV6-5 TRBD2 TGTGCCAGCAGTTACTCGTGGCGGGAGCCCTACTACGAGCAGTACTTC CASSYSWREPYYEQYF
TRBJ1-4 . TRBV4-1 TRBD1 TGCGCCAGCAGCCTTACGGCAGGGGGCGCGGGGGGGACTAATGAAAAACTGTTTTTT CASSLTAGGAGGTNEKLFF
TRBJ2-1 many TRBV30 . TGTGCCTACAAGAGGGCCAATGAGCAGTTCTTC CAYKRANEQFF
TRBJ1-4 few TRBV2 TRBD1 TGTGCCAGCAGGGCAGGGGGCAGCAATGAAAAACTGTTTTTT CASRAGGSNEKLFF
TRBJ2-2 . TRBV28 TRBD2 TGTGCCAGCAATCTAGCGGGGGAGAACACCGGGGAGCTGTTTTTT CASNLAGENTGELFF
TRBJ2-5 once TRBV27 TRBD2 TGTGCCAGCAGTTTATCGGGGAGGGGTTGGGAGACCCAGTACTTC CASSLSGRGWETQYF
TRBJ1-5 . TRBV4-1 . TGCGCCAGCAGCCGACCGGGCTATCAGCCCCAGCATTTT CASSRPGYQPQHF
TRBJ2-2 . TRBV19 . TGTGCCAGTAGTATGAACACCGGGGAGCTGTTTTTT CASSMNTGELFF
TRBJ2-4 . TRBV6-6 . TGTGCCAGCACCCCTGACAGAATCAAAAACATTCAGTACTTC CASTPDRIKNIQYF
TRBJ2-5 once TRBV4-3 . TGCGCCAGCAGCCAAGACTGGAACTCGGAGACCCAGTACTTC CASSQDWNSETQYF
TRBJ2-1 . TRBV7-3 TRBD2 TGTGCCAGCAGCCCGACTAGCGCGGCCTACAATGAGCAGTTCTTC CASSPTSAAYNEQFF
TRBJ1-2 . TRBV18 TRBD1 TGTGCCAGCTCACCAGGGACAGGGGGCATGTTCTACACCTTC CASSPGTGGMFYTF
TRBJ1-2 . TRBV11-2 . TGTGCCAGCAGCTCAACGAGTGGATATGGCTACACCTTC CASSSTSGYGYTF
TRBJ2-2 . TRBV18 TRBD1 TGTGCCAGCTCACCGGGACAGGGGAGTACCGGGGAGCTGTTTTTT CASSPGQGSTGELFF
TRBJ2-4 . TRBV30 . TGTGCCTGGAGTGTATCGAGAGTCAGTTCCAAAAACATTCAGTACTTC CAWSVSRVSSKNIQYF
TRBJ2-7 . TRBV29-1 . TGCAGCCCGCGGGGTCTGAAGCCTAGTAAGGACGAGCAGTACTTC CSPRGLKPSKDEQYF
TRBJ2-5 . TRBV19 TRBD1 TGTGCCAGTCCATTGACAGGGGGGGAGACCCAGTACTTC CASPLTGGETQYF
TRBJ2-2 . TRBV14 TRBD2 TGTGCCAGCAGCCAAGTTACTAGCGCCACCGGGGAGCTGTTTTTT CASSQVTSATGELFF
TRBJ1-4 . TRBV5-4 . TGTGCCAGCAGCTTGCTGGGGGAAAAACTGTTTTTT CASSLLGEKLFF
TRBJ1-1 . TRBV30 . TGTGCCTGGAGTACACAAACAGGGAAGACTGAAGCTTTCTTT CAWSTQTGKTEAFF
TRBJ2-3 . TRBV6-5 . TGTGCCAGCAGTTACCTTGGGGGGGATACGCAGTATTTT CASSYLGGDTQYF
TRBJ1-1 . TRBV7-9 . TGTGCCACCACCGAGGTCACTGAAGCTTTCTTT CATTEVTEAFF
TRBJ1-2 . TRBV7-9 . TGTGCCAGCAATGCGTTAGAGAACTATGGCTACACCTTC CASNALENYGYTF
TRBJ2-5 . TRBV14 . TGTGCCAGCAGCCGTCGGGTGAACCAAGAGACCCAGTACTTC CASSRRVNQETQYF
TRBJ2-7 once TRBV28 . TGTGCCAGCAGTTTGGTGGTACCTCGAGGCGAGCAGTACTTC CASSLVVPRGEQYF
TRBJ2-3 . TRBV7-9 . TGTGCCAGCAGCTTAGGTGGGAGAACAGATACGCAGTATTTT CASSLGGRTDTQYF
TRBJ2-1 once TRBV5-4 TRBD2 TGTGCCAGCAGATTCAGGGGGGCTAGCGGGAGGACCCGGACTCACAATGAGCAGTTCTTC CASRFRGASGRTRTHNEQFF
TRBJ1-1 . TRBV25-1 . TGTGCCAGCACTTGGGGCTATACTGAAGCTTTCTTT CASTWGYTEAFF